The 27 T cell receptor beta chains below were found in one sample sequenced in a study of cytomegalovirus exposure and HLA in healthy donors. The PCR was carried out with 60 Vbeta primers and 13 Jbeta primers. TCRdb's table, derived via immunoSEQ multiplex PCR, lists solely in-frame clones and lacks some. The sample lists about 98,000 clones; roughly 81% were seen once. Sequenced: PBMCs. These receptors all come from a man in his forties in good health and CMV-seronegative.

The chain carries TRBV7-9 and TRBJ1-4, with 7 bases identical to TRBD1. Looked up from germline, CDR1 is SEHNR and CDR2 is FQNEAQ (reference sequence). The CDR3 sequence is 15 residues long. V was pared by 5 bases and J by 2 bases, with 5 bases of the junction left unmatched. Here the CDR3 reads CASSQTGATNEKLFF. The CDR3 DNA reads as TGTGCCAGCAGCCAAACAGGGGCCACTAATGAAAAACTGTTTTTT.

The genes are TRBV7-3 and TRBJ2-3; 7 nucleotides agree with TRBD1. Germline lookup yields CDR1 SGHTA and CDR2 FQGTGA. The CDR3 is made up of 14 amino acids. Trimming cost V 5 bases and J 7 bases; bases outside gene matches: 9. The CDR3 sequence: CASSPRRGGYTQYF. The CDR3, as DNA: TGTGCCAGCAGCCCCCGTCGAGGGGGCTATACGCAGTATTTT.

V is TRBV5-1 and J is TRBJ1-2; D is undetermined. The germline V and J ends were trimmed by 4 bases and 1 base, with 14 bases remaining between them. The germline gives CDR1 SGHRS, CDR2 YFSETQ. The CDR3 sequence is 15 residues long. The CDR3 sequence: CASSTEPGSNYGYTF. CDR3 nucleotides: TGCGCCAGCAGCACCGAACCTGGGAGTAACTATGGCTACACCTTC.

V usage is TRBV5-4 and J usage is TRBJ2-1, with 11 bases that match TRBD2. The CDR3 runs to 19 residues. V lost 2 bases, J lost 1 base, and 11 bases stayed unmatched. CDR1 is SGHNT, CDR2 YYREEE, per germline (reference sequence). The CDR3 is CASSLGISGGGLSYNEQFF. For the CDR3, the DNA is TGTGCCAGCAGCTTAGGTATTAGCGGGGGGGGTTTGTCCTACAATGAGCAGTTCTTC.

The chain joins TRBV11-2 to TRBJ2-1; D is undetermined. With 3 bases removed from V and 4 bases from J, the gap between germline ends came to 7 bases. The CDR3 runs 13 residues. Germline V gives CDR1 SGHAT, CDR2 FQNNGV. Written as DNA, the CDR3 is TGTGCCAGCAGCTTTGGAGTTTACAATGAGCAGTTCTTC. Encoded protein: CASSFGVYNEQFF. Full variable domain (remainder filled in from reference TRBV11-2 and TRBJ2-1): EAGVAQSPRYKIIEKRQSVAFWCNPISGHATLYWYQQILGQGPKLLIQFQNNGVVDDSQLPKDRFSAERLKGVDSTLKIQPAKLEDSAVYLCASSFGVYNEQFFGPGTRLTVL.

The chain joins TRBV5-5 to TRBJ1-2; possible D gene TRBD1, 5 bases. Trimming removed 4 bases at V and 7 bases at J, with 17 bases between. Germline CDR1 SGHKS, CDR2 YYEKEE (reference sequence). This CDR3 is built from 14 residues. The CDR3 reads CASSPQAGESGYTF. Here the CDR3 DNA reads TGTGCCAGCAGCCCTCAGGCGGGGGAGTCTGGCTACACCTTC.

The chain is built from TRBV7-9 and TRBJ2-5; no definite D call. The last part of the DNA fits TRBJ2-7 better; the J call may be wrong. The CDR3 loop spans 14 amino acids. Germline CDR1 SEHNR, CDR2 FQNEAQ (reference sequence). As DNA, the CDR3 is TGTGCCAGCAGCAAACTCGACTCGTCCTACGAGCAGTACTTC. Its protein product is CASSKLDSSYEQYF.

The chain uses TRBV29-1 and TRBJ1-1; TRBD1 agrees at 12 bases. V trimming: 6 bases; J trimming: 5 bases; junction bases outside the gene matches: 10. Germline V gene lookup returns CDR1 SQVTM and CDR2 ANQGSEA. CDR3 length: 15 residues. CDR3 DNA sequence: TGCAGCGTCTTACCGGGACAGGGGGCAGTTACTGAAGCTTTCTTT. Translation: CSVLPGQGAVTEAFF.

This clone came up once. The chain couples TRBV6-1 to TRBJ1-3; no definite D call. Deletions cut 8 bases from V and 2 bases from J, with 10 bases between. The CDR3 has 13 residues. Germline CDR1 is MNHNS and CDR2 is SASEGT. CDR3 sequence reads: CASALTTGNTIYF. CDR3 in DNA: TGTGCCAGCGCCCTTACAACTGGAAACACCATATATTTT.

The chain is built from TRBV19 and TRBJ1-6, with D perhaps TRBD1 (5 bases). The CDR3 runs to 14 residues. The germline V gene has CDR1 LNHDA and CDR2 SQIVND (reference sequence). Trimming removed 3 bases at V and 9 bases at J, with 12 bases between. DNA of the CDR3: TGTGCCAGTAGTATCGGGGGGAAGAGTTCACCCCTCCACTTT. Its translation: CASSIGGKSSPLHF.

The chain employs TRBV19 and TRBJ1-5; 8 bases match TRBD1. The CDR3 contains 16 residues. Looked up from germline, CDR1 is LNHDA and CDR2 is SQIVND (reference sequence). Trimming at V came to 9 bases and at J to 4 bases, leaving 14 bases not matched to a gene. CDR3 sequence: CASTGGSQGANQPQHF. CDR3 in DNA: TGTGCCAGCACAGGGGGGTCGCAGGGGGCGAATCAGCCCCAGCATTTT.

The V call is TRBV19, the J call TRBJ2-7, with D possibly matching TRBD1 (6 bases). CDR1 and CDR2 from the germline V gene are LNHDA and SQIVND (reference sequence). Trimming pared 3 bases from V and 6 bases from J, leaving 18 bases between. The CDR3 is 15 residues long. The CDR3 DNA is TGTGCCAGTAGTATGACGGGACACAAGGTGGTCGAGCAGTACTTC. Translation gives CASSMTGHKVVEQYF.

The J gene is TRBJ1-3, the V gene TRBV18; D unclear. V lost 3 bases and J lost 0, with 12 bases in between. The CDR3 consists of 16 residues. Germline CDR1 KGHSH, CDR2 LQKENI. CDR3 sequence reads: CASSPRSGSSGNTIYF. CDR3 DNA: TGTGCCAGCTCACCCAGGAGCGGTAGCTCTGGAAACACCATATATTTT.

The rearrangement joins TRBV7-2 to TRBJ2-5, with 9 bases matching TRBD1. V trimming: 5 bases; J trimming: 1 base; junction bases outside the gene matches: 5. The CDR3 is made up of 15 amino acids. CDR1 is SGHTA, CDR2 FQGNSA, per germline. CDR3 in DNA: TGTGCCAGCAGCGTCAACAGGGGGCCCCAAGAGACCCAGTACTTC. Translating it yields CASSVNRGPQETQYF.

The rearrangement joins TRBV7-6 to TRBJ1-5, with D uncertain. Germline CDR1 is SGHVS and CDR2 is FNYEAQ. V lost 2 bases, J lost 4 bases, and 6 bases lay in between. There are 13 residues in the CDR3. CDR3 nucleotides: TGTGCCAGCAGCTTATCCGGTAATCAGCCCCAGCATTTT. Encoded protein: CASSLSGNQPQHF.

This clone was seen more than once but under ten times. The chain couples TRBV19 to TRBJ1-5; 9 nucleotides agree with TRBD1. This CDR3 region has 14 residues. Germline-derived CDR1 and CDR2 are LNHDA and SQIVND (reference sequence). The V segment lost 1 base and the J segment 5 bases; nucleotides outside the gene matches: 0. The CDR3 DNA reads TGTGCCAGTAGTATAGGGACAGGGGATCAGCCCCAGCATTTT. As protein: CASSIGTGDQPQHF. The full variable domain, in which reference TRBV19 and TRBJ1-5 provide the parts outside the CDR3, is DGGITQSPKYLFRKEGQNVTLSCEQNLNHDAMYWYRQDPGQGLRLIYYSQIVNDFQKGDIAEGYSVSREKKESFPLTVTSAQKNPTAFYLCASSIGTGDQPQHFGDGTRLSIL.

This clone was counted between two and nine times. The V gene is TRBV4-1, the J gene TRBJ1-2; D unresolved. The germline gives CDR1 MGHRA, CDR2 YSYEKL. This CDR3 has 16 amino acids. Trimming took 1 base from V and 4 from J, leaving 16 bases between them. The CDR3 protein is CASSQAFTVEPYGYTF. The CDR3 DNA reads as TGCGCCAGCAGCCAAGCGTTCACAGTAGAGCCCTATGGCTACACCTTC.

The V gene is TRBV5-1, the J gene TRBJ2-2; D not certain. CDR3 size: 11 residues. Trimming pared 6 bases from V and 3 bases from J, leaving 3 bases between. Germline V gene data show CDR1 as SGHRS and CDR2 as YFSETQ. The CDR3, as DNA: TGCGCCAGCACGGACACCGGGGAGCTGTTTTTT. Translation: CASTDTGELFF. Full variable domain (missing parts from reference TRBV5-1 and TRBJ2-2): KAGVTQTPRYLIKTRGQQVTLSCSPISGHRSVSWYQQTPGQGLQFLFEYFSETQRNKGNFPGRFSGRQFSNSRSEMNVSTLELGDSALYLCASTDTGELFFGEGSRLTVL.

This chain connects TRBV5-1 to TRBJ2-1; 12 nucleotides align to TRBD2. The V gene's germline CDR1 is SGHRS and CDR2 YFSETQ. V shed 5 bases, J shed 9 bases, and the junction held 9 bases outside the gene matches. The CDR3 loop spans 15 amino acids. CDR3 DNA sequence: TGCGCCAGCAGGCTAACTAGCGGGGGGCGAGGTGAGCAGTTCTTC. Its protein product is CASRLTSGGRGEQFF.

This clone showed up just a few times. The gene calls are TRBV4-1 and TRBJ2-7; the D is unclear. The V and J ends lost 4 bases and 0 bases respectively, with 13 bases between them. Germline V lookup: CDR1 MGHRA, CDR2 YSYEKL. The CDR3 sequence is 15 residues long. The CDR3, as DNA: TGCGCCAGCAGCCGCGAGGTGGAGAGCTCCTACGAGCAGTACTTC. Amino acids: CASSREVESSYEQYF.

This clone was counted only a few times. In DNA form, the CDR3 reads TGCGCCAGCAGCTCAGCCACAGATAACATTCAGTACTTC. It specifies CASSSATDNIQYF. The chain employs TRBV5-1 and TRBJ2-4; D gene ambiguous. V was clipped by 3 bases and J by 7 bases, with 11 bases between them. Germline V lookup: CDR1 SGHRS, CDR2 YFSETQ. The CDR3 totals 13 residues.

This clone was observed a handful of times. The chain carries TRBV13 and TRBJ1-1, with 8 bases matching TRBD1. Germline CDR1 is PRHDT and CDR2 is FYEKMQ (reference sequence). Germline trimming cut 5 bases from V and 1 base from J; bases unmatched to any gene: 6. This CDR3 is built from 15 residues. CDR3 loop: CASSDGQGRNTEAFF. The CDR3, as DNA: TGTGCCAGCAGCGACGGACAGGGTAGGAACACTGAAGCTTTCTTT.

This clone appeared a single time. The chain links TRBV18 to TRBJ2-7; D remains unclear. Deletions cut 1 base from V and 2 bases from J, with 9 bases between. Germline CDR1 and CDR2: KGHSH and LQKENI. This CDR3 is 14 amino acids long. In DNA form, the CDR3 reads TGTGCCAGCTCACCACGCTCAGATACCTACGAGCAGTACTTC. It encodes CASSPRSDTYEQYF.

The V gene is TRBV5-4, the J gene TRBJ2-1, with D perhaps matching TRBD2 (5 bases). Germline-derived CDR1 and CDR2 are SGHNT and YYREEE (reference sequence). V lost 2 bases and J lost 1, with 25 bases in between. CDR3 length equals 20 residues. CDR3 region: CASSFMTGTNWINSYNEQFF. CDR3 coding DNA: TGTGCCAGCAGCTTTATGACGGGAACTAACTGGATCAATTCCTACAATGAGCAGTTCTTC.

The chain links TRBV9 to TRBJ2-3, with D uncertain. Germline CDR1 reads SGDLS; CDR2 reads YYNGEE. V lost 3 bases and J 2 bases, leaving 4 bases between the germline ends. The CDR3 runs to 12 residues. CDR3 nucleotides: TGTGCCAGCAGCGCACACACAGATACGCAGTATTTT. The encoded protein is CASSAHTDTQYF.

This chain uses TRBV6-6 with TRBJ1-6; no definite D call. V gave up 7 bases and J gave up 7 bases, with 11 bases separating them. Germline assignment: CDR1 MNHNY and CDR2 SVGAGI (reference sequence). The CDR3 is made up of 13 amino acids. The CDR3 coding sequence is TGTGCCAGCACCGGCCTGACAAATTCACCCCTCCACTTT. It translates to CASTGLTNSPLHF.

V is TRBV2 and J is TRBJ2-7; D perhaps matches TRBD1 (6 bases). Germline V gene sequence: CDR1 SNHLY, CDR2 FYNNEI. V was shortened by 6 bases and J by 0 bases, with 12 bases between the two germline ends. The CDR3 is 14 residues long. CDR3 nucleotides: TGTGCCAGCAGAACCGACAGGAGCTCCTACGAGCAGTACTTC. It codes for CASRTDRSSYEQYF.